Relative to its sample, the clone carrying this T cell receptor beta chain is medium-sized. The antigen is not known. V lost 3 bases, J lost 4 bases, and 16 bases lay in between. The germline V gene has CDR1 SGDLS and CDR2 YYNGEE. The CDR3 sequence is 15 residues long. The data stem from a study of CD8 T cells in ankylosing spondylitis. Broader study findings: Matched ankylosing spondylitis synovial fluid reportedly showed significant enrichment of disease-linked clones. Eight highly homologous variants made up a TCR beta motif, and this motif appeared characteristic of ankylosing spondylitis blood.

TCRdb passed the 5' RACE reads through MiXCR, listing each CDR3 protein once. The table has 9,900 or so distinct CDR3 sequences, 6% seen once. Specimen: blood, either unsorted or a sorted T cell fraction (not recorded which). The chain recombines TRBV9 with TRBJ1-2; D gene uncertain. The sequence was collected from a female donor with ankylosing spondylitis or in good health (not recorded which). Here the CDR3 reads CASSGIKGPSYGYTF. CDR3 nucleotide sequence: TGTGCCAGCAGCGGGATCAAGGGCCCCTCCTATGGCTACACCTTC.